Shown below are 8 T cell receptor beta chains from a single sample sequenced in a study of patients and donors after allogeneic stem cell transplantation. TCRdb recomputed calls from the RT-PCR reads with MiXCR, one row per CDR3 protein. Altogether some 960,000 distinct CDR3 sequences are present, roughly 17% being singletons, with the ten largest covering around 6%. Sequenced input: blood, either unsorted or a sorted T cell fraction (not recorded which). All receptors come from a human donor who was either an allogeneic HSCT recipient or a stem cell or donor lymphocyte infusion donor (not recorded which). It is not recorded whose cells these are; they may come from a transplant donor.

This clonotype was found a few times. The chain recombines TRBV13 with TRBJ1-2; 10 bases line up with TRBD1. Germline V gives CDR1 PRHDT, CDR2 FYEKMQ (reference sequence). Trimming removed 7 bases from V and 3 bases from J; junction bases left unmatched: 5. The CDR3 contains 14 residues. This CDR3 is CASKQGTGDYGYTF. The CDR3 DNA reads TGTGCCAGCAAACAAGGGACAGGGGACTATGGCTACACCTTC.

The CDR3 loop reads CASSLSSGPRGETQYF. Here the CDR3 DNA reads TGCGCCAGCAGCTTGTCATCGGGCCCGAGGGGAGAGACCCAGTACTTC. V and J are TRBV5-1 and TRBJ2-5; TRBD1 or TRBD2 may be the D gene (5 bases each). The CDR3 spans 16 residues. Trimming removed 1 base at V and 4 bases at J, with 17 bases between. Germline CDR1 is SGHRS and CDR2 is YFSETQ.

This clonotype was found a few times. This chain connects TRBV5-1 to TRBJ1-4, with 9 bases identical to TRBD1. The J segment lost 3 bases and the V segment lost 4 bases, leaving 7 bases of the junction unmatched. Germline V lookup: CDR1 SGHRS, CDR2 YFSETQ. The length of the CDR3 is 16 residues. The CDR3 coding sequence is TGCGCCAGCAGCCCGCTGTGGGACAGGGCTAATGAAAAACTGTTTTTT. This translates into CASSPLWDRANEKLFF.

J is TRBJ1-6 and V is TRBV7-9; a weak D match, TRBD1 (5 bases). The length of the CDR3 is 14 residues. The V gene's germline CDR1 is SEHNR and CDR2 FQNEAQ (reference sequence). V lost 0 bases to trimming and J lost 10 bases, with 10 bases between them. Here the CDR3 reads CASSLAGERSPLHF. As DNA, the CDR3 is TGTGCCAGCAGCTTAGCAGGGGAACGGTCACCCCTCCACTTT.

This clonotype was detected only a few times. The chain has TRBV5-6 and TRBJ2-1, with D perhaps matching TRBD2 (6 bases). Between the trimmed V and J ends, which lost 2 bases and 0 bases, there was a span of 12 bases. There are 16 residues in the CDR3. The germline V gene encodes CDR1 SGHDT and CDR2 YYEEEE. The CDR3 DNA reads as TGTGCCAGCAGCTTTGGGTCCGGGAGCTCCTACAATGAGCAGTTCTTC. It codes for CASSFGSGSSYNEQFF.

This clonotype was seen a handful of times. V is TRBV7-2 and J is TRBJ2-5; no firm D call. CDR1 and CDR2 from the germline V gene are SGHTA and FQGNSA. This CDR3 contains 13 residues. Trimming took 5 bases from V and 3 from J, leaving 10 bases between them. The CDR3 spells CASSGSHKETQYF. The CDR3 DNA sequence: TGTGCCAGCAGCGGCTCCCACAAAGAGACCCAGTACTTC.

The CDR3 sequence is CASNGDPRAGELFF. CDR3 bases: TGTGCCAGTAATGGGGACCCAAGGGCCGGGGAGCTGTTTTTT. V is TRBV19 and J is TRBJ2-2; the D gene could be TRBD1 or TRBD2 (5 bases each). Per the germline V gene, CDR1 is LNHDA and CDR2 is SQIVND (reference sequence). V shed 7 bases and J shed 6 bases, with 15 bases lying between them. The CDR3 loop spans 14 amino acids.

CDR3 bases: TGTGCCAGCAGTTACAGGCTAGAAGAGACCCAGTACTTC. Its protein is CASSYRLEETQYF. The chain couples TRBV6-5 to TRBJ2-5; D ambiguous. Trimming shortened V by 2 bases and J by 3 bases, and 7 bases separated the two germline ends. This CDR3 contains 13 residues. CDR1 is MNHEY and CDR2 is SVGAGI in the germline V gene.